Here is one TCR beta chain with its context. This sample is drawn from a study of blood T cell repertoires in COVID-19. Overall study context: COVID-19 samples collected from the United States, Italy and Spain covered acute and convalescent phases. Sources were T cells, B-cell-depleted T cells, or PBMCs; the material itself was cDNA or gDNA.

In the source study's methods: By means of reference gene primer amplification, nucleated cell counts were estimated. Produced via immunoSEQ multiplex PCR; TCRdb's table is partial and in-frame only. The V and J calls and clone size are taken from that table; D and trimming were inferred from the DNA. The data hold 80,000 to 90,000 clones, with more than 75% observed a single time. V dropped 0 bases and J dropped 0; count of bases not matched to a gene: 9. The CDR3 loop spans 18 amino acids. Germline V gene sequence: CDR1 SGHRS, CDR2 YFSETQ. Sequenced: peripheral blood. The TCR sequence derives from a woman aged 70-85 years with acute or convalescent COVID-19. The rearrangement uses TRBV5-1 and TRBJ2-3; 8 bases fit TRBD2. This chain's CDR3 is CASSLEVAGRPSTDTQYF. The CDR3 DNA is TGCGCCAGCAGCTTGGAAGTAGCGGGGCGTCCTAGCACAGATACGCAGTATTTT. Full variable domain (rest looked up from reference TRBV5-1 and TRBJ2-3): KAGVTQTPRYLIKTRGQQVTLSCSPISGHRSVSWYQQTPGQGLQFLFEYFSETQRNKGNFPGRFSGRQFSNSRSEMNVSTLELGDSALYLCASSLEVAGRPSTDTQYFGPGTRLTVL.